A selection of T cell receptor beta chains follows, all from one sample in a study of T-cell reconstitution after alpha-beta-depleted transplantation in children. TCRdb ran MiXCR on the PCR reads and lists one entry per CDR3 protein. The sample holds 98,000 or so distinct CDR3 sequences, under 25% seen once. The sample in question was PBMCs, obtained before TCRalphabeta/CD19-depleted stem cell transplant. The receptors shown here come from a boy younger than 10 with acute lymphoblastic leukemia, due to receive a stem cell transplant. Both conserved end residues are part of each CDR3. The D gene is left open where the match is weak. The listing skips clone size in some rows; elsewhere it reads once, few, many or a size class.

TRBV12-3/TRBV12-4	few	TRBD2	TRBJ2-1	TGTGCCAGCAGGGTACTCGGGACTATCGTTAGCTCCTACAATGAGCAGTTCTTC	CASRVLGTIVSSYNEQFF
TRBV7-3	few	NA	TRBJ2-1	TGTGCCAGCAGCGGGGTCAGCGGAGGGGCCCGGGATGAGCAGTTCTTC	CASSGVSGGARDEQFF
TRBV4-1	many	TRBD1	TRBJ2-7	TGCGCCAGCAGCCGGACGGGGGACAGGGTTACCTACGAGCAGTACTTC	CASSRTGDRVTYEQYF
TRBV27	NA	NA	TRBJ2-7	TGTGCCAGCAGTTTAGACAGAAGAAGCTACGAGCAGTACTTC	CASSLDRRSYEQYF
TRBV6-1	NA	TRBD2	TRBJ2-5	TGTGCCAGCAGTGAAGAGCTAGCGGAGGGCTGGGAGACCCAGTACTTC	CASSEELAEGWETQYF
TRBV28	NA	TRBD1	TRBJ1-5	TGTGCCAGCAGTTTTAAGGACAGGGGATTCGGGCCCCAGCATTTT	CASSFKDRGFGPQHF
TRBV5-1	NA	NA	TRBJ2-5	TGCGCCAGCAGCTTTCCAGGGAGGGAGACCCAGTACTTC	CASSFPGRETQYF
TRBV9	few	NA	TRBJ1-2	TGTGCCAGCAGCGTAGACAGCTATGGCTACACCTTC	CASSVDSYGYTF
TRBV21-1	NA	NA	TRBJ2-1	TGTGCCAAGGGGGCCGGAGCGGAGGCCTCCTACAATGAGCAGTTCTTC	CAKGAGAEASYNEQFF
TRBV4-2	few	NA	TRBJ2-1	TGTGCCAGCAGCCCCGGGGCGCGGAGGGTCTCCTACAATGAGCAGTTCTTC	CASSPGARRVSYNEQFF
TRBV9	NA	NA	TRBJ1-1	TGTGCCAGCAGACCCAGCCACGGGGGTCTCACTGAAGCTTTCTTT	CASRPSHGGLTEAFF
TRBV12-3/TRBV12-4	many	TRBD1	TRBJ2-1	TGTGCCAGCAGCTTTACCATGACAGGGTCCAGCAATGAGCAGTTCTTC	CASSFTMTGSSNEQFF
TRBV20-1	few	NA	TRBJ1-4	TGCAGTGCTAGACCCCGACGGAAAAATGAAAAACTGTTTTTT	CSARPRRKNEKLFF
TRBV4-1	NA	NA	TRBJ2-5	TGCGCCAGCAGCCAAGTCGGAGGCGGTGGGGAGACCCAGTACTTC	CASSQVGGGGETQYF
TRBV7-6	many	TRBD2	TRBJ2-3	TGTGCCAGCAGCCGAACTAGCGGAGGGGCCTCGTATACGCAGTATTTT	CASSRTSGGASYTQYF
TRBV29-1	NA	NA	TRBJ2-2	TGCAGCGCCTCACTAAGGGCCGGGGAGCTGTTTTTT	CSASLRAGELFF
TRBV18	NA	NA	TRBJ1-5	TGTGCCAGCTCCATAGGGGCCGGGGGAGGTCAGCCCCAGCATTTT	CASSIGAGGGQPQHF
TRBV28	NA	TRBD1	TRBJ1-5	TGTGCCAGCAGTCAAACAGGGGCCGGTCAGCCCCAGCATTTT	CASSQTGAGQPQHF
TRBV5-1	NA	NA	TRBJ2-5	TGCGCCAGCAGCTCCAACCTGGCGACGGCCAACTTGGGAGAGACCCAGTACTTC	CASSSNLATANLGETQYF
TRBV20-1	few	NA	TRBJ2-7	TGCAGTGCTGTAAAACCTCCACTCTCCTACGAGCAGTACTTC	CSAVKPPLSYEQYF
TRBV28	few	NA	TRBJ2-7	TGTGCCAGCAGTTTAGGGATGCGCTACGAGCAGTACTTC	CASSLGMRYEQYF
TRBV15	NA	TRBD1	TRBJ2-7	TGTGCCACCAGCAGCGCACCTCCGACAGGGACCTCCTACGAGCAGTACTTC	CATSSAPPTGTSYEQYF
TRBV6-5	few	TRBD1	TRBJ1-1	TGTGCCAGCAGATACGGGACAGAGAACACTGAAGCTTTCTTT	CASRYGTENTEAFF
TRBV20-1	many	NA	TRBJ2-7	TGCAGTGCTAGAGATCATTCGAGGACTGGCTACGAGCAGTACTTC	CSARDHSRTGYEQYF
TRBV4-1	NA	NA	TRBJ2-7	TGCGCCAGCAGCCAAGGCCGGGGCTCCTACGAGCAGTACTTC	CASSQGRGSYEQYF
TRBV20-1	NA	NA	TRBJ1-1	TGCAGTGCTAGTTTACAGGGGAACACTGAAGCTTTCTTT	CSASLQGNTEAFF
TRBV20-1	NA	NA	TRBJ2-3	TGCAGTGCTAGGAGCCAGGGACGTAGCACAGATACGCAGTATTTT	CSARSQGRSTDTQYF
TRBV20-1	many	TRBD1	TRBJ2-3	TGCAGTGCTAGAGGGACAGGGGGCACAGATACGCAGTATTTT	CSARGTGGTDTQYF
TRBV9	many	NA	TRBJ2-5	TGTGCCAGCAGCGTAGGAACCCTTTCTAGCAGGGAGACCCAGTACTTC	CASSVGTLSSRETQYF
TRBV27	NA	NA	TRBJ1-1	TGTGCCAGCAGTTTGCGGGTAATTGCTGAAGCTTTCTTT	CASSLRVIAEAFF
TRBV5-1	NA	TRBD1	TRBJ1-1	TGCGCCAGCAGCCAGAGACAGGGGAGAAACACTGAAGCTTTCTTT	CASSQRQGRNTEAFF
TRBV7-8	NA	TRBD1	TRBJ1-5	TGTGCCAGCAGCTGGGACAGGGGGCTGGGCAATCAGCCCCAGCATTTT	CASSWDRGLGNQPQHF
TRBV12-3/TRBV12-4	few	TRBD1	TRBJ2-7	TGTGCCAGCAGTCCCGGGACAGACCTCTACGAGCAGTACTTC	CASSPGTDLYEQYF
TRBV6-1	few	TRBD1	TRBJ2-2	TGTGCCAGCTGGGACAGGGGTGTCACCGGGGAGCTGTTTTTT	CASWDRGVTGELFF
TRBV20-1	NA	NA	TRBJ2-3	TGCAGTGCTAGGGTAGCGGAGGCCTCTAGCACAGATACGCAGTATTTT	CSARVAEASSTDTQYF
TRBV7-2	many	NA	TRBJ2-2	TGTGCCAGCAGCTTAGAAGGAATGTTCCTGCGGGAGCTGTTTTTT	CASSLEGMFLRELFF
TRBV6-2/TRBV6-3	NA	NA	TRBJ2-6	TGTGCCAGCAGTAACATTTTTGGCCGCCGCTCTGGGGCCAACGTCCTGACTTTC	CASSNIFGRRSGANVLTF